Each of the 12 T cell receptor beta chains below was sequenced from the same sample in a study of identical twins. TCRdb recomputed calls from the 5' RACE reads with MiXCR, one row per CDR3 protein. The data hold 1.5 million to 2 million distinct CDR3 sequences, with under 35% observed a single time. The sample comprised cord blood. The receptors were sampled from a newborn girl in good health.

Written as DNA, the CDR3 is TGCAGCTTTTGGTGGGGACAGTACAGTGAAGCTTTCTTT. Amino acids: CSFWWGQYSEAFF. V gene TRBV29-1 combines with J gene TRBJ1-1; 7 bases match TRBD1. The CDR3 contains 13 residues. Germline CDR1 and CDR2: SQVTM and ANQGSEA. With V trimmed by 8 bases and J by 7 bases, 13 bases remained unmatched.

This clonotype was seen a handful of times. V is TRBV12-3 or TRBV12-4 and J is TRBJ1-6; D call uncertain. Trimming shortened V by 3 bases and J by 5 bases, and 14 bases separated the two germline ends. This CDR3 region has 16 residues. Here the CDR3 reads CASSLRGGDNNSPLHF. For the CDR3, the DNA is TGTGCCAGCAGTTTGCGGGGAGGCGATAATAATTCACCCCTCCACTTT.

This chain uses TRBV20-1 with TRBJ2-1; TRBD2 agrees at 7 bases. The assigned J gene may be wrong: the sequence end matches TRBJ2-7 better. This CDR3 spans 19 amino acids. Germline CDR1 is DFQATT and CDR2 is SNEGSKA (reference sequence). The DNA of the CDR3 is TGCAGTGCCAAATCCCCCCTGCGACTAGCACCTCCATCGGACAATGAGCAGTACTTC. It codes for CSAKSPLRLAPPSDNEQYF.

This clonotype was counted only a few times. V is TRBV12-3 or TRBV12-4 and J is TRBJ2-2; D is ambiguous. V was cut by 2 bases and J by 1 base, with 8 bases left in between. The CDR3 runs to 15 residues. For the CDR3, the DNA is TGTGCCAGCAGTTTATTTGGGTGGAACACCGGGGAGCTGTTTTTT. Its translation is CASSLFGWNTGELFF.

A note on this clonotype: Relative to the germline gene, one junction end is altered; a read error may explain this. This chain links TRBV27 with TRBJ2-1; 7 nucleotides agree with TRBD1. The length of the CDR3 is 16 residues. Germline V gene sequence: CDR1 MNHEY, CDR2 SMNVEV (reference sequence). CDR3 in amino acids: CAGSTRQRGPANEQFF. CDR3 coding DNA: TGTGCCGGCAGTACCCGACAGAGGGGGCCAGCCAATGAGCAGTTCTTC.

This clonotype was counted many times. This chain connects TRBV28 to TRBJ2-4; D might be TRBD1 or TRBD2, each matching 7 bases. The germline V gene has CDR1 MDHEN and CDR2 SYDVKM. CDR3 length: 16 amino acids. The V gene lost 3 bases and the J gene lost 5 bases, with 17 bases spanning the gap. CDR3 sequence reads: CASSFPPSGGENIQYF. The CDR3 DNA sequence: TGTGCCAGCAGTTTTCCGCCCTCAGGGGGGGAAAACATTCAGTACTTC.

This clonotype was seen ten or more times. This chain connects TRBV5-4 to TRBJ2-7, with D possibly matching TRBD2 (6 bases). CDR1 is SGHNT, CDR2 YYREEE, per germline (reference sequence). The V end was cut by 9 bases, the J end by 0 bases, with 13 bases between. The CDR3 extends over 13 amino acids. This chain's CDR3 is CATSSGTSYEQYF. The CDR3 nucleotides read TGTGCCACCAGTAGCGGAACCTCCTACGAGCAGTACTTC.

V gene TRBV15 combines with J gene TRBJ1-2; TRBD1 aligns across 7 bases. The germline gives CDR1 LNHNV, CDR2 YYDKDF (reference sequence). Trimming cost V 5 bases and J 3 bases; bases outside gene matches: 6. This CDR3 region has 14 residues. CDR3 region: CATSADRSYYGYTF. CDR3 nucleotide sequence: TGTGCCACCAGCGCGGACAGGTCTTACTATGGCTACACCTTC.

The gene calls are TRBV28 and TRBJ2-5, with 8 bases aligning to TRBD2. This CDR3 has 15 residues. Germline V lookup: CDR1 MDHEN, CDR2 SYDVKM. V was clipped by 4 bases and J by 11 bases; unmatched bases: 15. The DNA of the CDR3 is TGTGCCAGCAGTTCGGGGGGACTAGGGTACAATGAGCAGTACTTC. Its translation: CASSSGGLGYNEQYF.

This clonotype has only a few counts. The J gene is TRBJ1-2, the V gene TRBV6-5; the match to TRBD1 covers 7 bases. This CDR3 is built from 15 residues. Trimming at V came to 6 bases and at J to 4 bases, leaving 11 bases not matched to a gene. Germline values: CDR1 MNHEY, CDR2 SVGAGI. The CDR3 nucleotides read TGTGCCAGCAGCTTAGCGACAGGGTCCCCCTATGGCTACACCTTC. It codes for CASSLATGSPYGYTF.

The chain links TRBV6-1 to TRBJ2-5; 10 bases line up with TRBD2. The length of the CDR3 is 16 residues. CDR1 and CDR2 (germline): MNHNS, SASEGT. J was trimmed by 11 bases and V by 1 base; bases with no gene match: 13. The DNA of the CDR3 is TGTGCCAGCAGTGAAGGACCAGCGGGGGGGTACAATGAGCAGTACTTC. Translated: CASSEGPAGGYNEQYF.

The chain has TRBV5-1 and TRBJ1-6, with D possibly matching TRBD1 (5 bases). Looked up from germline, CDR1 is SGHRS and CDR2 is YFSETQ. V was pared by 0 bases and J by 6 bases, with 10 bases between. The CDR3 spans 15 residues. In nucleotides, the CDR3 is TGCGCCAGCAGCTTGGCCCAGGGTATTAATTCACCCCTCCACTTT. Amino acids: CASSLAQGINSPLHF.